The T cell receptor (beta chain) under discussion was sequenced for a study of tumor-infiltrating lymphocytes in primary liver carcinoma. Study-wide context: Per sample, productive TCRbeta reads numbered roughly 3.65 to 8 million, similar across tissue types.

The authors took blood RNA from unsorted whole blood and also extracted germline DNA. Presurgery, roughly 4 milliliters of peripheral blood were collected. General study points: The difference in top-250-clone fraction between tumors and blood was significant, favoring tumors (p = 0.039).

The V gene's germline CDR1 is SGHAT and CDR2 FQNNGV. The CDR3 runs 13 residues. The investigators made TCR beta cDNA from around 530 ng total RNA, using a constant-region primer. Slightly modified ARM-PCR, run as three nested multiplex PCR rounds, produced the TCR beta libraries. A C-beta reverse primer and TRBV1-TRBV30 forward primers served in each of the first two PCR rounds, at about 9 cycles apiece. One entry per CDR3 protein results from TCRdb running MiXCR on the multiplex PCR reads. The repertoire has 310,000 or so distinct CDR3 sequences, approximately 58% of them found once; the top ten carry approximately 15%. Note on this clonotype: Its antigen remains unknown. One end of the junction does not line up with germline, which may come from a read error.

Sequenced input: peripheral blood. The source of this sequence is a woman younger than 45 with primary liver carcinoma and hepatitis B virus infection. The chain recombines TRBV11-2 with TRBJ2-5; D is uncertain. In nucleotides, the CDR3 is TGTGCCAGCATCTTAGCATCCCAAGAGGCCCAGTACTTC. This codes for CASILASQEAQYF.